This T cell receptor (beta chain) was identified during a study of CD8+ T cells in alopecia areata. Sequencing relied on a cDNA template that was reverse transcribed from extracted RNA. Method: immunoSEQ multiplex PCR; TCRdb's copy keeps in-frame clones and lacks some. This table has 95,000 to 100,000 clones, about 58% appearing once. The CDR3 consists of 13 residues. Germline CDR1 and CDR2: SGHVT and SQSDAQ. With 4 bases removed from V and 2 bases from J, the gap between germline ends came to 9 bases. The sample's treatment: oral pan-JAK inhibitor, 5-10 mg twice daily. This sequence was found in a human donor with alopecia areata. The chain couples TRBV7-4 to TRBJ2-7, with a tentative D call TRBD1 (5 bases). Sequenced material: CD8+ T cells sorted from blood, taken at week 4, from a patient treated with tofacitinib. The DNA for the CDR3 is TGTGCCAGCAGCTCCAGGGTACCCTACGAGCAGTACTTC. Translated, it gives CASSSRVPYEQYF.